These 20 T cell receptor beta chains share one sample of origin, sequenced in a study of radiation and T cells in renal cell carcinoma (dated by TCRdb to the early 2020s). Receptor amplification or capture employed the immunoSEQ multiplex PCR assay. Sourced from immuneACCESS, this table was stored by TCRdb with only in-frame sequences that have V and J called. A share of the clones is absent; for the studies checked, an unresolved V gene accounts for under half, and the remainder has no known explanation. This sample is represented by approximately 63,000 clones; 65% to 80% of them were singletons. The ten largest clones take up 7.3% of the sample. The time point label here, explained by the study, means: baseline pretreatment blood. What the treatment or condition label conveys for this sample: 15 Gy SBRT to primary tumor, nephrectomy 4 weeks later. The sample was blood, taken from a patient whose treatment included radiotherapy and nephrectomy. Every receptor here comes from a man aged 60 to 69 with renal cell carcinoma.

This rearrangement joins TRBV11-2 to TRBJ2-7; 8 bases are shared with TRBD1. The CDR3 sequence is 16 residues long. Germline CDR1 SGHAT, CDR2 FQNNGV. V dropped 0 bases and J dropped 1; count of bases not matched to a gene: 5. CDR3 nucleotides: TGTGCCAGCAGCTTAGATCCCGGACAGGGATCCTACGAGCAGTACGTC. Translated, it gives CASSLDPGQGSYEQYV.

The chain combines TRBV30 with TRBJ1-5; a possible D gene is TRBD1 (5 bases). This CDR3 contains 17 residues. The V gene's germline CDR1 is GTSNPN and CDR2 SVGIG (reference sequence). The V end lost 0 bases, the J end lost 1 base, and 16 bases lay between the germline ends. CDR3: CAWSVWQGGLSNQPQHF. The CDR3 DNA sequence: TGTGCCTGGAGTGTATGGCAGGGTGGTTTAAGCAATCAGCCCCAGCATTTT.

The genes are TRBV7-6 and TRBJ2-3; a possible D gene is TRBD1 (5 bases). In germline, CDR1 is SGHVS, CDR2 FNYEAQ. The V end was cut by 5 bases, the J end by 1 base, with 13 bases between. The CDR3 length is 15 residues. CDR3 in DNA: TGTGCCAGCAGCCCCAGTGGGGCCGGCACAGATACGCAGTATTTT. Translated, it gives CASSPSGAGTDTQYF.

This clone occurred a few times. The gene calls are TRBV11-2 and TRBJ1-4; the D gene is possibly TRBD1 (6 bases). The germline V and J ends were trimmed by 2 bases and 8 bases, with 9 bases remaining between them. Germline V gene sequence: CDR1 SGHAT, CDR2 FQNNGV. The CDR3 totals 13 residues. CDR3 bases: TGTGCCAGCAGCTTACGGGACATCGAAAAACTGTTTTTT. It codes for CASSLRDIEKLFF.

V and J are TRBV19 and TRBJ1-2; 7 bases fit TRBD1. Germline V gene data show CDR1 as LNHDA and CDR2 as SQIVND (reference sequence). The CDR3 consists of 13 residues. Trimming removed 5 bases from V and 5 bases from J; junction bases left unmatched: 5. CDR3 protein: CASSLTGEYGYTF. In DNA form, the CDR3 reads TGTGCCAGTAGTTTAACAGGGGAGTATGGCTACACCTTC. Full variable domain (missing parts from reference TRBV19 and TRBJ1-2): DGGITQSPKYLFRKEGQNVTLSCEQNLNHDAMYWYRQDPGQGLRLIYYSQIVNDFQKGDIAEGYSVSREKKESFPLTVTSAQKNPTAFYLCASSLTGEYGYTFGSGTRLTVV.

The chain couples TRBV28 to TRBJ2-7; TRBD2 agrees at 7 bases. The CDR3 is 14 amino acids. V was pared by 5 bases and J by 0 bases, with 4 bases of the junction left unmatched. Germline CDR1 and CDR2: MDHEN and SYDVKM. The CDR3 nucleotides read TGTGCCAGCAGTCTCACTAGCGCCTCCTACGAGCAGTACGTC. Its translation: CASSLTSASYEQYV.

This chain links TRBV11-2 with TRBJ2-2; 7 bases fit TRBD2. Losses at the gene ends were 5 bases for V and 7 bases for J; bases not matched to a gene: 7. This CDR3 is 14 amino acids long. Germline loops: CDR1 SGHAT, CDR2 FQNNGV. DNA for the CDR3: TGTGCCAGCAGCCAAACTAGCGTTGGCGGGGAGCTGTTTTTT. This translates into CASSQTSVGGELFF.

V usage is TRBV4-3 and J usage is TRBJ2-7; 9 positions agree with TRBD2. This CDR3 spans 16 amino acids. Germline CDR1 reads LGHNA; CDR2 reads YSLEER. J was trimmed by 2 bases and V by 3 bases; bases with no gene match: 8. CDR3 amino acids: CASSHSASGETYEQYF. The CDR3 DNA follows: TGCGCCAGCAGCCACTCCGCTAGCGGGGAAACCTACGAGCAGTACTTC.

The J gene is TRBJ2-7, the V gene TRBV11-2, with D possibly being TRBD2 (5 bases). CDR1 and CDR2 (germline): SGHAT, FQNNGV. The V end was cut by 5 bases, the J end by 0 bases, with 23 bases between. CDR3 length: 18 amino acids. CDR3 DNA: TGTGCCAGCAGCATAAGTAGCGTCGGAGGAAGAAGCTCCTACGAGCAGTACTTC. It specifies CASSISSVGGRSSYEQYF. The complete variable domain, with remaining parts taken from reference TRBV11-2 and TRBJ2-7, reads EAGVAQSPRYKIIEKRQSVAFWCNPISGHATLYWYQQILGQGPKLLIQFQNNGVVDDSQLPKDRFSAERLKGVDSTLKIQPAKLEDSAVYLCASSISSVGGRSSYEQYFGPGTRLTVT.

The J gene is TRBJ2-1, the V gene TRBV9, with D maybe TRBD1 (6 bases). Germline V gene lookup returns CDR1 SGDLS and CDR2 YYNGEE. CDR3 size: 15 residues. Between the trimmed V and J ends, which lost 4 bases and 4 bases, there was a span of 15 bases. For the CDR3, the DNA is TGTGCCAGCAGCCCCGGGTGGGGGCCGTACAATGAGCAGTTCTTC. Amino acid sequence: CASSPGWGPYNEQFF.

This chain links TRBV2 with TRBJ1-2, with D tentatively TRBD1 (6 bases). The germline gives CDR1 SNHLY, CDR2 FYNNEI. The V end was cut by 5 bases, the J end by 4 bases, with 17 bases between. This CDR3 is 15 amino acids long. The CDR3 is CASSRGTLDTYGYTF. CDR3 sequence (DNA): TGTGCCAGCAGTCGCGGGACATTGGATACCTATGGCTACACCTTC.

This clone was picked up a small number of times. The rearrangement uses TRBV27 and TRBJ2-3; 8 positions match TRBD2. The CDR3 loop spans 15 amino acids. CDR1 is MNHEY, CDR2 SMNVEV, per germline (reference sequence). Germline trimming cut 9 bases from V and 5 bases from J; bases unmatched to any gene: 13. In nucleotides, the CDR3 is TGTGCCAGTTCCCCTGGGACTAGAGGGTTAGATACGCAGTATTTT. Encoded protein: CASSPGTRGLDTQYF.

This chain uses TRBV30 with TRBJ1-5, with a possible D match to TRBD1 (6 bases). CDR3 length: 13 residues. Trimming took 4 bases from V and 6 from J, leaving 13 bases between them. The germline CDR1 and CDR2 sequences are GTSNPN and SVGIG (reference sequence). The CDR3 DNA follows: TGTGCCTGGATGGCAGGGGAAGGTCAGCCCCAGCATTTT. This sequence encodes CAWMAGEGQPQHF.

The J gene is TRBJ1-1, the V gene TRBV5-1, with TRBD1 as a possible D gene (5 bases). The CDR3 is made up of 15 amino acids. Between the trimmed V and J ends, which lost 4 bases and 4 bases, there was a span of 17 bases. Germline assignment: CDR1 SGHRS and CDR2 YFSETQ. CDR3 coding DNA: TGCGCCAGCAGCGCCCGGGACGGTAGCCCCACTGAAGCTTTCTTT. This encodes CASSARDGSPTEAFF.

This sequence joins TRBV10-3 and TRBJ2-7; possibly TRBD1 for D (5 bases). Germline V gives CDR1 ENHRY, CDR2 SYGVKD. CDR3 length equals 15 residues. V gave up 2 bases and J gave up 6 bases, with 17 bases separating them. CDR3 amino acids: CAISEGGRVGSEQYF. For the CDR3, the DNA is TGTGCCATCAGTGAGGGCGGCAGGGTTGGATCCGAGCAGTACTTC.

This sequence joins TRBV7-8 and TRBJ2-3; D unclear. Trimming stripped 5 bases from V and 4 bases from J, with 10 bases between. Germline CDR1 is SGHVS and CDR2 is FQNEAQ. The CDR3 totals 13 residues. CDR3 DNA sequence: TGTGCCAGCAGCCTTCTTACCCCAGATACGCAGTATTTT. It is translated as CASSLLTPDTQYF.

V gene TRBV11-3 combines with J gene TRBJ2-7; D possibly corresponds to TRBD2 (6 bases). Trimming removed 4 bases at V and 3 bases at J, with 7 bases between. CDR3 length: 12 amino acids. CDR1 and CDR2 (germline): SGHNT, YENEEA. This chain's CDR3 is CASSSGVYEQYV. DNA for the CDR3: TGTGCCAGCAGCTCGGGAGTCTACGAGCAGTACGTC.

Here the CDR3 reads CASSLPGTGGETQYF. For the CDR3, the DNA is TGTGCCAGCAGCTTGCCCGGGACAGGGGGAGAGACCCAGTACTTC. The J gene is TRBJ2-5, the V gene TRBV5-6, with 11 nucleotides matching TRBD1. Germline V gene data show CDR1 as SGHDT and CDR2 as YYEEEE. This CDR3 spans 15 amino acids. V shed 1 base, J shed 4 bases, and the junction held 3 bases outside the gene matches.

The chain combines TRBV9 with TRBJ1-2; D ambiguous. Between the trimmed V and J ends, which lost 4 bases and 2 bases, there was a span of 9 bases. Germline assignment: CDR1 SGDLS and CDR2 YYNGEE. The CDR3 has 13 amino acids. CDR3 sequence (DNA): TGTGCCAGCAGCTCGCACTGGAACTATGGCTACACCTTC. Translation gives CASSSHWNYGYTF.

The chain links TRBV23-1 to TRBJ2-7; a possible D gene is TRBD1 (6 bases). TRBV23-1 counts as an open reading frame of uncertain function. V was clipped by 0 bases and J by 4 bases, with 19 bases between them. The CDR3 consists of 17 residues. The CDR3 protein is CASSQSGAGARGYEQYV. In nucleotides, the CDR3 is TGCGCCAGCAGTCAATCGGGGGCAGGGGCCAGGGGATACGAGCAGTACGTC.